A selection of T cell receptor beta chains follows, all from one sample in a study of CD8 T cells in ankylosing spondylitis. TCRdb fed the 5' RACE reads into MiXCR, producing one record per CDR3 protein. In the table there are about 800,000 distinct CDR3 sequences, 10% to 15% of which are singletons. The sample consisted of blood, either unsorted or a sorted T cell fraction (not recorded which). The receptors shown here come from a male donor with ankylosing spondylitis. The CDR3 runs from the conserved cysteine through the conserved F or W. Fields, in order: clone size, V gene, D gene, J gene, CDR3 DNA, CDR3 protein. A D gene is named only where the DNA matches it firmly. The listing skips clone size in some rows; elsewhere it reads once, few, many or a size class.

>-|TRBV6-6|-|TRBJ1-1
TGTGCCAGCAGCCAGGCCGTGCGGTCTGAAGCTTTCTTT
CASSQAVRSEAFF
>few|TRBV28|-|TRBJ2-7
TGTGCCAGCAGTTTGGGTAGGGCATCGGACGAGCAGTACTTC
CASSLGRASDEQYF
>-|TRBV3-1|-|TRBJ2-7
TGTGCCAGCAGCCAAGAGGGGGGACAGTACGAGCAGTACTTC
CASSQEGGQYEQYF
>few|TRBV20-1|-|TRBJ2-7
TGCAGTGCTAGAGTGGGGGGTTTCTCCTACGAGCAGTACTTC
CSARVGGFSYEQYF
>few|TRBV5-1|-|TRBJ1-2
TGCGCCAGCAGCTTGGACGGGACCCCTTATGGCTACACCTTC
CASSLDGTPYGYTF
>-|TRBV20-1|TRBD1|TRBJ1-6
TGCAGTGCTAGAGATCACAGGGGGGGACATTCACCCCTCCACTTT
CSARDHRGGHSPLHF
>-|TRBV12-3/TRBV12-4|TRBD1|TRBJ1-5
TGTGCCAGCAGATTGCCTTCCCGGACAGGGGATCCTCAGCCCCAGCATTTT
CASRLPSRTGDPQPQHF
>-|TRBV20-1|-|TRBJ1-5
TGCAGTGCTAGTGCTCCCAATCAGCCCCAGCATTTT
CSASAPNQPQHF
>-|TRBV6-1|-|TRBJ2-7
TGTGCCAGCAGCCGACAGAATTTGTTAGGGCTCGAGCAGTACTTC
CASSRQNLLGLEQYF
>-|TRBV27|TRBD2|TRBJ2-1
TGTGCCAGCAGTTTAACTAGCGGGAGGACTTCGAGCTCCTACAATGAGCAGTTCTTC
CASSLTSGRTSSSYNEQFF
>few|TRBV24-1|-|TRBJ2-1
TGTGCCACCAGTGATCCGGACAGTTCCACTTTGGATGAGCAGTTCTTC
CATSDPDSSTLDEQFF
>-|TRBV5-6|-|TRBJ2-2
TGTGCCAGCAGCCGGGTCCAGTTCACCGGGGAGCTGTTTTTT
CASSRVQFTGELFF
>many|TRBV4-2|-|TRBJ1-1
TGTGCCAGCAGAAACCTCGAGGTTGGAATGAACACTGAAGCTTTCTTT
CASRNLEVGMNTEAFF
>-|TRBV20-1|-|TRBJ2-2
TGCAGTGCTAGAGATCAGGGAATTCCGAACACCGGGGAGCTGTTTTTT
CSARDQGIPNTGELFF
>few|TRBV6-1|-|TRBJ1-2
TGTGCCAGCAGTACCGGCCCTTTACAGTCTTATGGCTACACCTTC
CASSTGPLQSYGYTF
>many|TRBV20-1|TRBD1|TRBJ2-2
TGCAGTGCCCTCGGGACAGGGGACGCCGGGGAGCTGTTTTTT
CSALGTGDAGELFF
>-|TRBV12-3/TRBV12-4|TRBD1|TRBJ1-1
TGTGCCAGCACCTCGGGGACAGGGAGCTTGAACACTGAAGCTTTCTTT
CASTSGTGSLNTEAFF
>-|TRBV28|TRBD2|TRBJ2-5
TGTGCCAGCCAACGCGGGGGGGCCGGGGAGACCCAGTACTTC
CASQRGGAGETQYF
>few|TRBV19|-|TRBJ2-1
TGTGCCAGTAGTATAGGTGAGAGAAGATTCAATGAGCAGTTCTTC
CASSIGERRFNEQFF
>-|TRBV5-1|-|TRBJ2-1
TGCGCCAGCAGCTTGGCCTCGACAGAACAGTTCTTC
CASSLASTEQFF
>many|TRBV5-1|TRBD2|TRBJ2-1
TGCGCCAGCAGCTTGGGGACTAGCGCGGTATCCTACAATGAGCAGTTCTTC
CASSLGTSAVSYNEQFF
>-|TRBV4-2|-|TRBJ2-1
TGTGCCAGCAGCCCATTTGGTGAGTCTAGCCTTAATCTACCAATGAGCTCCTACAATGAGCAGTTCTTC
CASSPFGESSLNLPMSSYNEQFF
>few|TRBV18|-|TRBJ2-7
TGTGCCAGCTCACCATCAACAGGGCGGTACGAGCAGTACTTC
CASSPSTGRYEQYF
>many|TRBV29-1|TRBD1|TRBJ2-6
TGCAGCGTTGTACGGGACAGCCAACCTGGGGCCAACGTCCTGACTTTC
CSVVRDSQPGANVLTF
>-|TRBV4-2|-|TRBJ2-7
TGTGCCAGCAGCCGGCGCAGGGGGAGGTCCTACGAGCAGTACTTC
CASSRRRGRSYEQYF
>few|TRBV27|TRBD1|TRBJ1-5
TGTGCCAGCGCCCGGGACAGTTATAGCAATCAGCCCCAGCATTTT
CASARDSYSNQPQHF
>many|TRBV12-3/TRBV12-4|-|TRBJ1-2
TGTGCCAGCAGTGGACGGGACATCCCTAGTCGCGGCTACACCTTC
CASSGRDIPSRGYTF
>few|TRBV5-5|TRBD1|TRBJ2-7
TGTGCCAGCATTCCGGGACAGGGGCGCTACGAGCAGTACTTC
CASIPGQGRYEQYF
>-|TRBV11-3|-|TRBJ2-2
TGTGCCAGCAGCCGCGGGACAGTTAACACCGGGGAGCTGTTTTTT
CASSRGTVNTGELFF
>-|TRBV5-1|TRBD2|TRBJ2-5
TGCGCCAGCAGCTTGGATAGGGGCGGGAGGGCCAGGAAGACCCAGTACTTC
CASSLDRGGRARKTQYF
>few|TRBV7-6|-|TRBJ2-3
TGTGCCAGCAGCTGGTCGGGTGCAGATACGCAGTATTTT
CASSWSGADTQYF
>-|TRBV7-9|-|TRBJ2-1
TGTGCCAGCAGCTCCTCGGTACTGGCTAATGGGGAGCAGTTCTTC
CASSSSVLANGEQFF
>many|TRBV15|-|TRBJ1-1
TGTGCCACCAGCAGGGAGCTAGCCCTGAACACTGAAGCTTTCTTT
CATSRELALNTEAFF
>-|TRBV7-2|-|TRBJ2-1
TGTGCCAGCAGCTTAATTCGGGGGCTTGAGCAGTTCTTC
CASSLIRGLEQFF
>-|TRBV5-1|TRBD1|TRBJ2-7
TGCGCCAGCAGCTCCGGACAGGGGGCAAGAGGCGAGCAGTACTTC
CASSSGQGARGEQYF
>many|TRBV20-1|-|TRBJ2-3
TGCAGTGCTAGCCCCCCGGACTGGTACACAGATACGCAGTATTTT
CSASPPDWYTDTQYF
>-|TRBV6-2/TRBV6-3|-|TRBJ2-3
TGTGCCAGCAGCCCGACCCTCTCAGCGCAGTATTTT
CASSPTLSAQYF
>few|TRBV12-3/TRBV12-4|-|TRBJ2-2
TGTGCCAGCATCAGGACGGCGGAGAACACCGGGGAGCTGTTTTTT
CASIRTAENTGELFF
>-|TRBV4-2|TRBD1|TRBJ2-7
TGTGCCAGCAGCCAGGAAGACAGGGGGCTCTCCTACGAGCAGTACTTC
CASSQEDRGLSYEQYF
>-|TRBV29-1|-|TRBJ1-2
TGCAGCGTTGGGTCCCGGTTGGCAAGACGGTATGGCTACACCTTC
CSVGSRLARRYGYTF
>many|TRBV7-6|-|TRBJ2-1
TGTGCCAGCAGCTTAATGGGAACGGGCTACAATGAGCAGTTCTTC
CASSLMGTGYNEQFF
>-|TRBV4-2|-|TRBJ1-3
TGTGCCAGCAGACAACAACACGGCCCGAACACCATATATTTT
CASRQQHGPNTIYF
>-|TRBV5-1|TRBD1|TRBJ2-6
TGCGCCAGCAGTCCCGGGACAGGGTCTACTGGGGCCAACGTCCTGACTTTC
CASSPGTGSTGANVLTF
>few|TRBV30|-|TRBJ2-5
TGTGCCTGGAGTGGGATCGGAGCGGGCAGAGAGACCCAGTACTTC
CAWSGIGAGRETQYF
>-|TRBV7-2|TRBD2|TRBJ2-7
TGTGCCAGCAACCCAAGGGCGGCGGGAGGTACGGAGCAGTACTTC
CASNPRAAGGTEQYF
>few|TRBV6-2/TRBV6-3|-|TRBJ2-1
TGTGCCAGCAGTTACAATGGCAATGAGCAGTTCTTC
CASSYNGNEQFF
>-|TRBV20-1|TRBD2|TRBJ2-3
TGCAGTGCTAGAGATGGGGGGGGAGTCACAGATACGCAGTATTTT
CSARDGGGVTDTQYF
>many|TRBV6-5|TRBD1|TRBJ2-1
TGTGCCAGCAGTTACTCGATTTCTGAGGACAGGTTGAATGAGCAGTTCTTC
CASSYSISEDRLNEQFF
>many|TRBV5-1|TRBD1|TRBJ1-1
TGCGCCAGCAGCTTCAACAGGGGAACCACTGAAGCTTTCTTT
CASSFNRGTTEAFF
>few|TRBV5-5|-|TRBJ2-4
TGTGCCAGCAGCTTGGACAGCGTCAGGGACATTCAGTACTTC
CASSLDSVRDIQYF
>few|TRBV28|-|TRBJ1-2
TGTGCCAGCAGCACACCACAGGGTTATGGCTACACCTTC
CASSTPQGYGYTF
>many|TRBV5-1|-|TRBJ2-3
TGCGCCAGCAGCTCCCAAAAAGGAACAGATACGCAGTATTTT
CASSSQKGTDTQYF
>-|TRBV3-1|TRBD2|TRBJ2-1
TGTGCCAGCAGCCGTCCGCTAGCGGGAAGGGGAGAGTCCTACAATGAGCAGTTCTTC
CASSRPLAGRGESYNEQFF
>many|TRBV20-1|TRBD1|TRBJ2-1
TGCAGTGCTAGAGTCGCGGACAGGGCCAATGAGCAGTTCTTC
CSARVADRANEQFF